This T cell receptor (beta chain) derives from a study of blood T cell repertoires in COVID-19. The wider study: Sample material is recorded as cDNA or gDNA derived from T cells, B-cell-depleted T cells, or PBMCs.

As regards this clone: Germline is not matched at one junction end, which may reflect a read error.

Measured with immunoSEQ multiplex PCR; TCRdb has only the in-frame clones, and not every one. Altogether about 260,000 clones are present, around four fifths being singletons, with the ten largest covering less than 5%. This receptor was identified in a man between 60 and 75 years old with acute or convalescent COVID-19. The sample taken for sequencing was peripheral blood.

The CDR3 spells CASSPNVWGEPNEKLFF. The CDR3 nucleotides read TGTGCTAGCAGCCCGAATGTCTGGGGAGAACCAAATGAAAAACTGTTTTTT. This chain uses TRBV7-7 with TRBJ1-4; D is undetermined. CDR1 is SSHAT, CDR2 FNYEAQ, per germline (reference sequence). There are 17 residues in the CDR3. Variable domain in full (rest from reference TRBV7-7 and TRBJ1-4): GAGVSQSPRYKVTKRGQDVTLRCDPISSHATLYWYQQALGQGPEFLTYFNYEAQPDKSGLPSDRFSAERPEGSISTLTIQRTEQRDSAMYRCASSPNVWGEPNEKLFFGSGTQLSVL.